The 23 T cell receptor beta chains listed next were all sequenced from one sample in a study of vaccination and CD4 T cells after COVID-19. Time point in this sample: late sampling 161 to 241 days after vaccination in three convalescent patients. One entry per CDR3 protein, called by TCRdb with MiXCR from the PCR reads. The sample holds tens of thousands of distinct CDR3 sequences, roughly 50% seen once. This specimen was CD4+ T cells from blood, taken about 7 months after SARS-CoV-2 vaccination. All receptors derive from a human donor who had recovered from COVID-19.

V is TRBV12-1 and J is TRBJ2-1; TRBD1, as called in the table, went unchecked against the DNA. TRBV12-1 is a pseudogene segment. The CDR3 extends over 12 amino acids. CDR3: CASRQGYNEQFF. In nucleotides, the CDR3 is TGTGCCAGCAGACAGGGCTACAATGAGCAGTTCTTC.

This clonotype has a single count. The chain recombines TRBV4-2 with TRBJ2-1; 7 bases line up with TRBD1. Germline CDR1 reads LGHNA; CDR2 reads YNFKEQ. V dropped 5 bases and J dropped 7; count of bases not matched to a gene: 8. This CDR3 has 14 residues. CDR3 region: CASSAQGPSNEQFF. DNA of the CDR3: TGTGCCAGCAGCGCACAGGGGCCCTCGAATGAGCAGTTCTTC.

The J gene is TRBJ2-5, the V gene TRBV12-3 or TRBV12-4; TRBD1 is a possible D gene (6 bases). The CDR3 spans 14 residues. The V end was cut by 1 base, the J end by 4 bases, with 10 bases between. CDR3 in DNA: TGTGCCAGCAGTTTAGTACAGGGTAGAGAGACCCAGTACTTC. Encoded protein: CASSLVQGRETQYF.

This chain joins TRBV4-1 and TRBJ2-2; no clear D. From germline, CDR1 is MGHRA and CDR2 YSYEKL. Trimming took off 4 bases at V and 6 bases at J, with 12 bases between the two ends. The CDR3 runs 14 residues. The CDR3 loop reads CASSRSAGAGELFF. CDR3 DNA: TGCGCCAGCAGCCGCTCCGCCGGCGCCGGGGAGCTGTTTTTT.

V is TRBV5-8 and J is TRBJ2-7; no clear D gene. The CDR3 length is 14 residues. V gave up 2 bases and J gave up 6 bases, with 15 bases separating them. CDR1 SGHTS and CDR2 YDEGEE come from the germline V gene. CDR3 DNA: TGTGCCAGCAGCTTAGAAGAAGCGAAAGCCGAGCAGTACTTC. Translating gives CASSLEEAKAEQYF.

This clonotype was seen only a few times. This chain uses TRBV19 with TRBJ1-5; D is unclear. The germline V gene has CDR1 LNHDA and CDR2 SQIVND (reference sequence). V was shortened by 10 bases and J by 0 bases, with 13 bases between the two germline ends. The CDR3 is 14 amino acids. The CDR3 DNA reads as TGTGCCACCCGGACCCTTTATAGCAATCAGCCCCAGCATTTT. Translation gives CATRTLYSNQPQHF.

This rearrangement joins TRBV18 to TRBJ2-7; TRBD1 matches 11 bases. V lost 5 bases, J lost 1 base, and 4 bases stayed unmatched. CDR1 is KGHSH and CDR2 is LQKENI in the germline V gene. This CDR3 spans 15 amino acids. The CDR3 bases are TGTGCCAGCTCATCCGGACAGGGGGCATCCTACGAGCAGTACTTC. This gives the protein CASSSGQGASYEQYF.

This clonotype turned up a few times. The chain recombines TRBV27 with TRBJ2-5; 8 bases align to TRBD1. This CDR3 contains 12 residues. Germline loops: CDR1 MNHEY, CDR2 SMNVEV (reference sequence). CDR3 loop: CARAGGPETQYF. The DNA of the CDR3 is TGTGCTCGGGCAGGGGGCCCAGAGACCCAGTACTTC.

The chain uses TRBV28 and TRBJ2-7; maybe TRBD2 (6 bases). The germline V gene encodes CDR1 MDHEN and CDR2 SYDVKM. The CDR3 consists of 15 residues. The V end was cut by 5 bases, the J end by 1 base, with 15 bases between. The CDR3 region has the DNA TGTGCCAGCAGTCCGGCCGGGACTCTTTCCTACGAGCAGTACTTC. It translates to CASSPAGTLSYEQYF.

In regard to this clonotype: The junction does not match germline at one end; this may be a read error. The rearrangement uses TRBV7-7 and TRBJ2-1; 11 bases match TRBD2. CDR1 SSHAT and CDR2 FNYEAQ come from the germline V gene (reference sequence). The CDR3 consists of 14 residues. The CDR3 bases are TGTGCTAGCAGCTTAAGCCCTAGCGGGAGGGAGCAGTTCTTC. Translation gives CASSLSPSGREQFF.

This clonotype was recorded a few times. The rearrangement joins TRBV7-6 to TRBJ2-5; D remains unclear. The germline V and J ends were trimmed by 5 bases and 2 bases, with 6 bases remaining between them. The V gene's germline CDR1 is SGHVS and CDR2 FNYEAQ. The CDR3 consists of 12 residues. The CDR3 is CASSRRQETQYF. CDR3 nucleotide sequence: TGTGCCAGCAGCCGCCGACAAGAGACCCAGTACTTC.

The rearrangement links TRBV28 to TRBJ1-1; D gene unclear. The CDR3 length is 15 residues. Germline assignment: CDR1 MDHEN and CDR2 SYDVKM. Trimming took 2 bases from V and 3 from J, leaving 13 bases between them. CDR3: CASSLSRQRYTEAFF. Written as DNA, the CDR3 is TGTGCCAGCAGTTTAAGTCGGCAGAGGTACACTGAAGCTTTCTTT.

This clonotype was counted a few times. This sequence joins TRBV20-1 and TRBJ2-3; D is undetermined. This CDR3 has 14 residues. CDR1 is DFQATT, CDR2 SNEGSKA, per germline (reference sequence). Trimming removed 4 bases at V and 1 base at J, with 12 bases between. The DNA of the CDR3 is TGCAGTGCTATTCCTTTGGTGGGCACAGATACGCAGTATTTT. It encodes CSAIPLVGTDTQYF.

This sequence joins TRBV12-2 and TRBJ1-5. TRBV12-2 constitutes a pseudogene. This CDR3 has 13 residues. For the CDR3, the DNA is TGTGCAAGTCGCTTACGGGAGAATCAGCCCCAGCATTTT. As protein: CASRLRENQPQHF.

This clonotype was counted a few times. The chain uses TRBV20-1 and TRBJ1-1; a weak D match, TRBD1 (5 bases). Trimming took 6 bases from V and 0 from J, leaving 11 bases between them. CDR1 and CDR2 (germline): DFQATT, SNEGSKA (reference sequence). The CDR3 sequence is 13 residues long. CDR3 in amino acids: CSATGPMNTEAFF. The CDR3 DNA is TGCAGTGCCACGGGACCGATGAACACTGAAGCTTTCTTT.

As DNA, the CDR3 is TGCAGTGCAGCGTATTTTGGCCGCGACACAGATACGCAGTATTTT. Amino acids: CSAAYFGRDTDTQYF. This chain links TRBV20-1 with TRBJ2-3; D is uncertain. Germline V gene lookup returns CDR1 DFQATT and CDR2 SNEGSKA (reference sequence). CDR3 length: 15 amino acids. Trimming removed 6 bases at V and 2 bases at J, with 18 bases between.

The chain's CDR3 is CATSRIPRLAGVSIQETQYF. For the CDR3, the DNA is TGTGCCACCAGCAGAATCCCACGACTAGCGGGAGTATCGATCCAAGAGACCCAGTACTTC. The V and J genes are TRBV15 and TRBJ2-5; the match to TRBD2 covers 12 bases. Germline CDR1 LNHNV, CDR2 YYDKDF (reference sequence). This CDR3 has 20 residues. The V segment lost 2 bases and the J segment 1 base; nucleotides outside the gene matches: 14.

The V gene is TRBV27, the J gene TRBJ1-1; the D gene is possibly TRBD1 (6 bases). Between the trimmed V and J ends, which lost 1 base and 2 bases, there was a span of 14 bases. Germline V CDR1 and CDR2: MNHEY, SMNVEV (reference sequence). CDR3 length: 16 residues. The CDR3: CASSLYRGARNTEAFF. The CDR3 DNA reads as TGTGCCAGCAGTTTATATCGGGGGGCGCGAAACACTGAAGCTTTCTTT.

The CDR3 here is CASSLAPRDVETQYF. In DNA form, the CDR3 reads TGTGCCAGCAGCTTAGCGCCTCGCGACGTAGAGACCCAGTACTTC. The rearrangement joins TRBV11-1 to TRBJ2-5; no clear D. CDR1 is SGHAT and CDR2 is FQDESV in the germline V gene (reference sequence). This CDR3 comprises 15 residues. V was clipped by 0 bases and J by 4 bases, with 12 bases between them.

V gene TRBV10-3 combines with J gene TRBJ1-5; D is unclear. The CDR3 loop spans 12 amino acids. Trimming removed 6 bases at V and 5 bases at J, with 8 bases between. Germline-derived CDR1 and CDR2 are ENHRY and SYGVKD. CDR3 in DNA: TGTGCCATCAGAGGCGGAGATCAGCCCCAGCATTTT. Its translation is CAIRGGDQPQHF.

The chain employs TRBV20-1 and TRBJ2-1; no reliable D call. Germline CDR1 is DFQATT and CDR2 is SNEGSKA (reference sequence). V lost 1 base to trimming and J lost 2 bases, with 12 bases between them. The CDR3 spans 15 residues. CDR3 amino acids: CSARGLYMTYNEQFF. In DNA form, the CDR3 reads TGCAGTGCTAGAGGACTGTACATGACCTACAATGAGCAGTTCTTC.

This clonotype was seen more than once but under ten times. The rearrangement uses TRBV7-9 and TRBJ1-2, with D uncertain. The CDR3 consists of 16 residues. Germline CDR1 reads SEHNR; CDR2 reads FQNEAQ (reference sequence). V lost 3 bases and J 6 bases, leaving 20 bases between the germline ends. In nucleotides, the CDR3 is TGTGCCAGCAGCTTTACTGGCGGTGCACGTGGGAATGGCTACACCTTC. Residues: CASSFTGGARGNGYTF.

This clonotype has only a few counts. V usage is TRBV20-1 and J usage is TRBJ2-3, with 7 positions matching TRBD2. The junction had 4 bases not matched to a gene; V was cut back by 1 base and J by 3 bases. The CDR3 covers 14 residues. CDR1 and CDR2 from the germline V gene are DFQATT and SNEGSKA (reference sequence). The CDR3 bases are TGCAGTGCTAGAGTGGGTAGCGGGACAGATACGCAGTATTTT. Translation gives CSARVGSGTDTQYF.